This T cell receptor (beta chain) was sequenced during a study of PD-L1 blockade in urothelial cancer. Sequencing used immunoSEQ multiplex PCR; TCRdb keeps in-frame clones, though not all of them. The table has 35,000 to 50,000 clones, about 88% seen once. A few counts support this clone. This clonotype originated in a woman in her fifties or sixties with urothelial cancer. The sample consisted of PBMCs, taken around atezolizumab (anti-PD-L1) treatment.

DNA of the CDR3: TGTGCCAGCAGCAGGGCCGACAGGGTAGTAGGCAATCAGCCCCAGCATTTT. This translates into CASSRADRVVGNQPQHF. The chain couples TRBV7-9 to TRBJ1-5; 7 bases fit TRBD1. This CDR3 spans 17 amino acids. CDR1 is SEHNR and CDR2 is FQNEAQ in the germline V gene (reference sequence). Unmatched junction bases numbered 12, after V lost 5 bases and J lost 2 bases.